Listed here are 9 T cell receptor beta chains from one sample, sequenced in a study of control samples from healthy donors and cancer patients. The method was immunoSEQ multiplex PCR; TCRdb's version includes in-frame clones alone and lacks a portion of them. The data show more than 150,000 clones, about 93% seen once. The sample comprised blood. These receptors were collected from a man aged 18 to 29 in good health.

The rearrangement links TRBV18 to TRBJ2-7, with 8 bases that match TRBD2. CDR1 KGHSH and CDR2 LQKENI come from the germline V gene. This CDR3 has 15 amino acids. Trimming cost V 1 base and J 0 bases; bases outside gene matches: 2. CDR3 sequence (DNA): TGTGCCAGCTCACCACTAGCGGGGAACTCCTACGAGCAGTACTTC. Translated: CASSPLAGNSYEQYF.

The chain links TRBV19 to TRBJ2-5; D possibly corresponds to TRBD2 (5 bases). The CDR3 extends over 13 amino acids. Trimming took off 8 bases at V and 4 bases at J, with 14 bases between the two ends. In germline, CDR1 is LNHDA, CDR2 SQIVND (reference sequence). CDR3 nucleotides: TGTGCCAGTGGTACGGGGAGAGGAGAGACCCAGTACTTC. This codes for CASGTGRGETQYF.

This chain connects TRBV5-4 to TRBJ2-2, with a weak D call TRBD1 (7 bases). There are 16 residues in the CDR3. In germline, CDR1 is SGHNT, CDR2 YYREEE (reference sequence). Trimming took off 1 base at V and 7 bases at J, with 17 bases between the two ends. The CDR3, as DNA: TGTGCCAGCAGCTTGCTAGGGGGCCGGGGGAACGGGGAGCTGTTTTTT. The encoded protein is CASSLLGGRGNGELFF.

This clone was observed a single time. The chain joins TRBV9 to TRBJ2-2; D may be TRBD2 (6 bases). V was shortened by 1 base and J by 8 bases, with 12 bases between the two germline ends. This CDR3 is 14 amino acids long. CDR1 is SGDLS, CDR2 YYNGEE, per germline. The CDR3 loop reads CASSVSGAGGELFF. The CDR3 DNA reads as TGTGCCAGCAGCGTATCCGGCGCGGGAGGGGAGCTGTTTTTT.

This clone was recorded once. This chain links TRBV5-1 with TRBJ1-3; D unresolved. Germline assignment: CDR1 SGHRS and CDR2 YFSETQ. V lost 1 base and J lost 0, with 14 bases in between. The length of the CDR3 is 17 residues. CDR3 sequence reads: CASSLKADPFSGNTIYF. DNA of the CDR3: TGCGCCAGCAGCTTGAAGGCAGACCCTTTCTCTGGAAACACCATATATTTT.

The V and J genes are TRBV6-6 and TRBJ1-2; D gene uncertain. The germline V and J ends were trimmed by 5 bases and 2 bases, with 21 bases remaining between them. Germline loops: CDR1 MNHNY, CDR2 SVGAGI (reference sequence). This CDR3 is built from 17 residues. The CDR3 is CASSPGRLDSNNYGYTF. For the CDR3, the DNA is TGTGCCAGCAGTCCCGGACGTTTGGACTCGAACAACTATGGCTACACCTTC.

V gene TRBV13 combines with J gene TRBJ2-6, with D perhaps matching TRBD2 (6 bases). V was trimmed by 5 bases and J by 2 bases, leaving 16 bases between them. This CDR3 is 17 amino acids long. CDR1 and CDR2 (germline): PRHDT, FYEKMQ (reference sequence). CDR3 DNA sequence: TGTGCCAGCAGCCCAAGGGGCGGGATGGCTGGGGCCAACGTCCTGACTTTC. Translated: CASSPRGGMAGANVLTF.

This clone was seen only a few times. The chain uses TRBV2 and TRBJ2-7; D unclear. V was trimmed by 1 base and J by 6 bases, leaving 13 bases between them. The CDR3 extends over 14 amino acids. The germline gives CDR1 SNHLY, CDR2 FYNNEI. Here the CDR3 DNA reads TGTGCCAGCAGTGAAGGGAGCATAACGGTCGAGCAGTACTTC. Translating it yields CASSEGSITVEQYF.

This clone appeared once. The chain employs TRBV9 and TRBJ1-6; TRBD1 might be the D (5 bases). CDR1 and CDR2 from the germline V gene are SGDLS and YYNGEE. Trimming shortened V by 0 bases and J by 0 bases, and 7 bases separated the two germline ends. The CDR3 is made up of 16 amino acids. As DNA, the CDR3 is TGTGCCAGCAGCGTAGATGACAGCTCCTATAATTCACCCCTCCACTTT. This gives the protein CASSVDDSSYNSPLHF.